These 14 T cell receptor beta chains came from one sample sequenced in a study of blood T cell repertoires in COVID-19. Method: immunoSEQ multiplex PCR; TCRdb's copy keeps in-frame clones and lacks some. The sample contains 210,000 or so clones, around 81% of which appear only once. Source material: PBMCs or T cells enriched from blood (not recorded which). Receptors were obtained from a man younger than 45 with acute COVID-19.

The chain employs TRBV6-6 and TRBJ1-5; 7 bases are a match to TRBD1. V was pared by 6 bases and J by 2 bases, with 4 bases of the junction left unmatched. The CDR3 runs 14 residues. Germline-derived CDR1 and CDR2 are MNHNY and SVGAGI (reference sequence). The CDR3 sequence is CASRQGQGNQPQHF. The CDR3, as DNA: TGTGCCAGCAGACAAGGACAGGGCAATCAGCCCCAGCATTTT.

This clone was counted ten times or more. CDR3 loop: CASIHPGTSTDTQYF. The CDR3 nucleotides read TGTGCCAGTATCCACCCGGGAACGAGCACAGATACGCAGTATTTT. The chain uses TRBV7-9 and TRBJ2-3, with TRBD2 as a possible D gene (5 bases). V dropped 9 bases and J dropped 0 bases, with 16 bases sitting between them. Per the germline V gene, CDR1 is SEHNR and CDR2 is FQNEAQ (reference sequence). This CDR3 is built from 15 residues.

The chain's CDR3 is CASSLGQGARGYTF. The CDR3 DNA follows: TGTGCCAGCAGCTTAGGACAGGGGGCGCGGGGCTACACCTTC. The chain joins TRBV7-9 to TRBJ1-2, with 10 bases identical to TRBD1. The CDR3 consists of 14 residues. Germline V gives CDR1 SEHNR, CDR2 FQNEAQ (reference sequence). The V and J ends lost 1 base and 8 bases, in that order; junction bases with no gene match: 4. Variable domain in full (rest from reference TRBV7-9 and TRBJ1-2): DTGVSQNPRHKITKRGQNVTFRCDPISEHNRLYWYRQTLGQGPEFLTYFQNEAQLEKSRLLSDRFSAERPKGSFSTLEIQRTEQGDSAMYLCASSLGQGARGYTFGSGTRLTVV.

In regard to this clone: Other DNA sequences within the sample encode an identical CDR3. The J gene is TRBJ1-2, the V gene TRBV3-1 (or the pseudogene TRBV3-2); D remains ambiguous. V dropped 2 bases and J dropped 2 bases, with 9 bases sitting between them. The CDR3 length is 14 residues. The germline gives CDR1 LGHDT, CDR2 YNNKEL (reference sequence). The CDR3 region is CASSQLAANYGYTF. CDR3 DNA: TGTGCCAGCAGCCAATTAGCAGCCAACTATGGCTACACCTTC.

The CDR3 DNA reads TGTGCCACACGGGCTGGACAGAATGAAAAACTGTTTTTT. Protein: CATRAGQNEKLFF. This chain links TRBV15 with TRBJ1-4; possibly TRBD1 for D (6 bases). The germline gives CDR1 LNHNV, CDR2 YYDKDF (reference sequence). The CDR3 has 13 residues. V dropped 9 bases and J dropped 5 bases, with 13 bases sitting between them. The variable domain in full, completed from reference TRBV15 and TRBJ1-4, reads DAMVIQNPRYQVTQFGKPVTLSCSQTLNHNVMYWYQQKSSQAPKLLFHYYDKDFNNEADTPDNFQSRRPNTSFCFLDIRSPGLGDTAMYLCATRAGQNEKLFFGSGTQLSVL.

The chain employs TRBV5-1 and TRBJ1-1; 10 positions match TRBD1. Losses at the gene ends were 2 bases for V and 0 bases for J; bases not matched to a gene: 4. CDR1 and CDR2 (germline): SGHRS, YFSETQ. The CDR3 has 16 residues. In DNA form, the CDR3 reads TGCGCCAGCAGCTTCGGGACAGGGGTGGTGAACACTGAAGCTTTCTTT. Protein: CASSFGTGVVNTEAFF.

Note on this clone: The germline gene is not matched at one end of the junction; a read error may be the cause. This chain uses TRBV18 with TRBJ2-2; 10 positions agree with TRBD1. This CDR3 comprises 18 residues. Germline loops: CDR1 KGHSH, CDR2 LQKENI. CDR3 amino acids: CASSPQLGTGENTGELFF. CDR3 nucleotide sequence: TGTGCCAGCTCGCCACAGCTAGGGACAGGGGAGAACACCGGGGAGCTGTTTTTT.

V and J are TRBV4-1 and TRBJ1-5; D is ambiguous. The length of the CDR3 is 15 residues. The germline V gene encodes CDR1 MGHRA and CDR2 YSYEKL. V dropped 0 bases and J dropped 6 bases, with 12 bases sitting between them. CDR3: CASSQEATGFQPQHF. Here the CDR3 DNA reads TGCGCCAGCAGCCAAGAGGCGACGGGGTTTCAGCCCCAGCATTTT.

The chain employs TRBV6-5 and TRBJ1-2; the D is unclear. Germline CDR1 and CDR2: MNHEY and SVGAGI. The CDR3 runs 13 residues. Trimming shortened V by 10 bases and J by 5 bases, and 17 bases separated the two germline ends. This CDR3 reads CATLTRVGYGYTF. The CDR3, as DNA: TGTGCCACCCTAACGAGGGTCGGGTATGGCTACACCTTC.

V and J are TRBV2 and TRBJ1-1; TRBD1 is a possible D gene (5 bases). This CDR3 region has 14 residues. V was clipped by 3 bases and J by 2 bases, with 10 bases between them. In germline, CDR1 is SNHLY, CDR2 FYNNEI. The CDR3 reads CASSDPGVNTEAFF. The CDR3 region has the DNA TGTGCCAGCAGTGACCCGGGGGTCAACACTGAAGCTTTCTTT.

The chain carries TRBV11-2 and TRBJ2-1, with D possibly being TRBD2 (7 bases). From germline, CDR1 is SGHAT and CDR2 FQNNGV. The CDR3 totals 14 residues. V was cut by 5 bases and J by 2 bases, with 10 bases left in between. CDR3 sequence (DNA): TGTGCCAGCAGCGCGGGGGCCGCCTACAATGAGCAGTTCTTC. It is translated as CASSAGAAYNEQFF.

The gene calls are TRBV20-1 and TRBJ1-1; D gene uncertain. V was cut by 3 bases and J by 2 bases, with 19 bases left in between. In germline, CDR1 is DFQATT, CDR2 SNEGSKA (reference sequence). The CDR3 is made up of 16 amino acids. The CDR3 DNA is TGCAGTGCTAGTAAGGCCCCTCAGGACTACAACACTGAAGCTTTCTTT. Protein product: CSASKAPQDYNTEAFF.

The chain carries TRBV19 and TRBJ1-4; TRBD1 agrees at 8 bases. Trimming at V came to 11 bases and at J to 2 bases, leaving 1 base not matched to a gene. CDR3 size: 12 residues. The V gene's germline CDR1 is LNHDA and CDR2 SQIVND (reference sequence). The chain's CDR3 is CAAGGTNEKLFF. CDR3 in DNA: TGTGCCGCAGGGGGCACTAATGAAAAACTGTTTTTT. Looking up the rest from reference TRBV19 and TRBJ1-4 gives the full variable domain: DGGITQSPKYLFRKEGQNVTLSCEQNLNHDAMYWYRQDPGQGLRLIYYSQIVNDFQKGDIAEGYSVSREKKESFPLTVTSAQKNPTAFYLCAAGGTNEKLFFGSGTQLSVL.

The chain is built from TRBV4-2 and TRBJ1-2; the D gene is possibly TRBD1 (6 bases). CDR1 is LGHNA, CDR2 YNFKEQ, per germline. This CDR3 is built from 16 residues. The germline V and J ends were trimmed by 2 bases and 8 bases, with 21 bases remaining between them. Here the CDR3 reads CASSQQIWGGDRGYTF. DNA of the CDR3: TGTGCCAGCAGCCAACAAATATGGGGGGGCGACCGGGGCTACACCTTC.